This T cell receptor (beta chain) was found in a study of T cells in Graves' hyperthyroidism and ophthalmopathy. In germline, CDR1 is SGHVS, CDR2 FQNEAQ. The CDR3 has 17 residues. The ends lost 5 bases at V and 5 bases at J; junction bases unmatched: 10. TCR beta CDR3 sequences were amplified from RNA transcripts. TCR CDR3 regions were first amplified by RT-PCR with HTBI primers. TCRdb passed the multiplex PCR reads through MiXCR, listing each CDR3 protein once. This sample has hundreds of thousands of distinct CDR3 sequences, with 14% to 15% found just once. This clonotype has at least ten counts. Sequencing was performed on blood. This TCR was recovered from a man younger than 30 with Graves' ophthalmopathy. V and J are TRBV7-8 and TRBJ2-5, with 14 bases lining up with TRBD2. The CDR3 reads CASSPGLAGGAAETQYF. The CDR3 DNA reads TGTGCCAGCAGCCCCGGACTAGCGGGGGGCGCAGCGGAGACCCAGTACTTC.